Listed here is a single T cell receptor beta chain. This sample is part of a study of early T cells in non-severe SARS-CoV-2 infection. Unique molecular identifiers were affixed to single, distinct cDNA molecules. TCRdb reprocessed the 5' RACE reads via MiXCR and lists one record per CDR3 protein. The table has 43,000 or so distinct CDR3 sequences, about 4% seen once. This clonotype was obtained from an adult who was a healthcare worker with PCR-confirmed SARS-CoV-2 infection or an uninfected control (not recorded which). Sequencing used whole blood.

The CDR3 here is CASSPRTGNGGELFF. The CDR3 DNA reads as TGCGCCAGCAGCCCAAGGACGGGGAACGGCGGGGAGCTGTTTTTT. The chain couples TRBV5-1 to TRBJ2-2; weak D call: TRBD2 (5 bases). Germline V gene lookup returns CDR1 SGHRS and CDR2 YFSETQ. V was clipped by 4 bases and J by 7 bases, with 17 bases between them. CDR3 length equals 15 residues.